Given below is one T cell receptor (beta chain) in context. The sample originates from a study of cytomegalovirus exposure and HLA in healthy donors. From germline, CDR1 is KGHSH and CDR2 LQKENI. CDR3 size: 13 residues. V was pared by 3 bases and J by 9 bases, with 5 bases of the junction left unmatched. PCR was performed using 60 Vbeta and 13 Jbeta primers. Using immunoSEQ multiplex PCR, the repertoire was profiled, and TCRdb retains in-frame clones only, with some absent. Of 95,000 to 150,000 clones in the sample, around 75% were seen once. V is TRBV18 and J is TRBJ2-1; 7 bases match TRBD1. This receptor was taken from a man aged 25 to 40 in good health and CMV-seronegative. The sequencing input was PBMCs. CDR3 DNA: TGTGCCAGCTCACCCACGACAGGGTTTGAGCAGTTCTTC. This gives the protein CASSPTTGFEQFF.